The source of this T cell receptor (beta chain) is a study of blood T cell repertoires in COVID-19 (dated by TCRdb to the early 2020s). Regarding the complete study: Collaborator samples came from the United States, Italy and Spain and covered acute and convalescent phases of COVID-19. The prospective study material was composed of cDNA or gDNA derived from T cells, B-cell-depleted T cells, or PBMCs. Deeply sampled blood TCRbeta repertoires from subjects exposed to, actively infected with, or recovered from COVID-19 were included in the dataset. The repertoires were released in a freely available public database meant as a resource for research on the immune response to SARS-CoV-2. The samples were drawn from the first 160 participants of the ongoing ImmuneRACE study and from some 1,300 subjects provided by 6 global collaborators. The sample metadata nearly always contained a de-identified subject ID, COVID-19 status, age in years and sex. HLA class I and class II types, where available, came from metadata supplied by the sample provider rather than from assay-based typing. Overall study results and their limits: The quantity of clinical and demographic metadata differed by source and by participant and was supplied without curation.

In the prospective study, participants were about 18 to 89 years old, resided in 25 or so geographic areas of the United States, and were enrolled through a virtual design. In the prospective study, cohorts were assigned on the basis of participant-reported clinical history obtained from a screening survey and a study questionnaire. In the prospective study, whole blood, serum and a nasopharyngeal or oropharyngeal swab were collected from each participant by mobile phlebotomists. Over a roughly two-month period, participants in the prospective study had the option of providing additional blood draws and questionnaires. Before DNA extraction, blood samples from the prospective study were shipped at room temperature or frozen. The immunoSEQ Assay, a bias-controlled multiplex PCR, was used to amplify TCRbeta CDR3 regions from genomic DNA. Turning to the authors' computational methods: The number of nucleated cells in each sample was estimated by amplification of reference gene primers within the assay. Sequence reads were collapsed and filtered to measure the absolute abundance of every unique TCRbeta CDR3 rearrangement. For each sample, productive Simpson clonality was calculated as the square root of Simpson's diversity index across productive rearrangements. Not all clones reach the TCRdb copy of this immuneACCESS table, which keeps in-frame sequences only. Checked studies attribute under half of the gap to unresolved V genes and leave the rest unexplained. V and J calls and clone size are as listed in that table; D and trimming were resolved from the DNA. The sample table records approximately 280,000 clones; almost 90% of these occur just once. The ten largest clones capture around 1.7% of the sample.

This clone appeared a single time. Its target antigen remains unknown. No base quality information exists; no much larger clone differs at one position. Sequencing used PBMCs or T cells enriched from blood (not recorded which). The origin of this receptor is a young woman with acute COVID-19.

The CDR3 region reads CASSLTGTSGVSGANVLTF. The base sequence is TGCGCCAGCAGCTTGACCGGGACTAGCGGGGTCTCTGGGGCCAACGTCCTGACTTTC. The sequence is built from TRBV5-1 and TRBJ2-6; 13 junctional bases match TRBD2. CDR1 and CDR2, looked up from the germline V gene, are SGHRS and YFSETQ. Trimmed from V: 1 base; trimmed from J: 0 bases; junction bases lacking a gene match: 4. The cysteine opens and the phenylalanine closes a CDR3 of 19 amino acids. The kept DNA is CDR3 alone, 57 bases in frame from the first base.